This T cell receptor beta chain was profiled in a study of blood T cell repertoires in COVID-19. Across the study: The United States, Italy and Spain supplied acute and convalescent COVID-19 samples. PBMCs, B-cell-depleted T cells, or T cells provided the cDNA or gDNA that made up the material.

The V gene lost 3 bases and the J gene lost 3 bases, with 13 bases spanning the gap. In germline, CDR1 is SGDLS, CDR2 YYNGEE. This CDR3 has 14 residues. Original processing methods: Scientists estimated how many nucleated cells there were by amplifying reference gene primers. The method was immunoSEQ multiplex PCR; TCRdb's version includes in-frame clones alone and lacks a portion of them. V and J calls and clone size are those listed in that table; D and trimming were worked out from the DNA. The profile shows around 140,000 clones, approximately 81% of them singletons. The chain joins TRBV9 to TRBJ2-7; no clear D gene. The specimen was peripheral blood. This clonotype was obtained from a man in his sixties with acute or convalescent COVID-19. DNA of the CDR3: TGTGCCAGCAGCGCCTCCCCCACAAGCTACGAGCAGTACTTC. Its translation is CASSASPTSYEQYF.